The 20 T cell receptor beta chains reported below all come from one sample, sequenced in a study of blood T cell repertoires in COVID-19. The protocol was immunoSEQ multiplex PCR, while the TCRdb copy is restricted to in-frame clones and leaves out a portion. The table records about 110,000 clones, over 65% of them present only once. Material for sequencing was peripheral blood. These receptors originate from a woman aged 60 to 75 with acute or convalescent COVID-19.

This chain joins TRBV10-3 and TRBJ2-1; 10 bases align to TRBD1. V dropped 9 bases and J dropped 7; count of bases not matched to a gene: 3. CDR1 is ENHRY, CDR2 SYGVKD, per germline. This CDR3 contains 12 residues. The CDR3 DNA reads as TGTGCCATTAGACAGGGGGCAAATGAGCAGTTCTTC. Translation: CAIRQGANEQFF.

The CDR3 sequence is CASSYQTGWNTNTEAFF. Here the CDR3 DNA reads TGTGCCAGCAGTTACCAGACAGGGTGGAATACGAACACTGAAGCTTTCTTT. The genes are TRBV6-2 or TRBV6-3 and TRBJ1-1, with 7 bases fitting TRBD1. The germline CDR1 and CDR2 sequences are MNHEY and SVGEGT. J was trimmed by 1 base and V by 2 bases; bases with no gene match: 10. The CDR3 has 17 amino acids.

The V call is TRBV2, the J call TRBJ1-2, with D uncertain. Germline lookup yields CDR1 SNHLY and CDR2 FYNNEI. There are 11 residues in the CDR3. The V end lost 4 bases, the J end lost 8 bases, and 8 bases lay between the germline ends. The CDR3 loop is CASSGGIGYTF. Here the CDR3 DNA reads TGTGCCAGCAGTGGAGGGATCGGCTACACCTTC. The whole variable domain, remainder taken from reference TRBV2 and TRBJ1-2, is EPEVTQTPSHQVTQMGQEVILRCVPISNHLYFYWYRQILGQKVEFLVSFYNNEISEKSEIFDDQFSVERPDGSNFTLKIRSTKLEDSAMYFCASSGGIGYTFGSGTRLTVV.

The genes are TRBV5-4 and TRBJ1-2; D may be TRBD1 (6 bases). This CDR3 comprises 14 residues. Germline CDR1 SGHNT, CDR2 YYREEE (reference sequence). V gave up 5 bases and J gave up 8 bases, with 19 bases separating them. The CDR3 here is CASRPQGPDAGYTF. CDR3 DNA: TGTGCCAGCAGACCACAGGGCCCGGACGCGGGCTACACCTTC.

In nucleotides, the CDR3 is TGTGCGAGGACAGGGCATTTCGATCAGCCCCAGCATTTT. It encodes CARTGHFDQPQHF. The V and J genes are TRBV9 and TRBJ1-5; 8 bases align to TRBD1. CDR1 and CDR2 from the germline V gene are SGDLS and YYNGEE. This CDR3 spans 13 amino acids.

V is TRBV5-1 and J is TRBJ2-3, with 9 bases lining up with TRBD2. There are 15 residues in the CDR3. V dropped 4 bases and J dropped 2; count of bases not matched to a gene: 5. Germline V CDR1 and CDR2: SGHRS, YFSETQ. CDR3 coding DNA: TGCGCCAGCAGCATAGCGGGGGACTACACAGATACGCAGTATTTT. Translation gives CASSIAGDYTDTQYF.

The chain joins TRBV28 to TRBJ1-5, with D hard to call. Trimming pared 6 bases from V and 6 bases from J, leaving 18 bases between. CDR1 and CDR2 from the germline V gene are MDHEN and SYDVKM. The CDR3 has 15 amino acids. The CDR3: CASSPPTSDFQPQHF. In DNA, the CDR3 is TGTGCCAGCAGCCCCCCGACATCGGATTTTCAGCCCCAGCATTTT.

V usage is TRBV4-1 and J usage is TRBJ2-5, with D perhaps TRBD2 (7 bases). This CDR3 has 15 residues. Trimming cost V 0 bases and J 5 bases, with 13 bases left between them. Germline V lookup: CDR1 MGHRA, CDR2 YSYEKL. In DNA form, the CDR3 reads TGCGCCAGCAGCCAAGATCCCGGGGGGCCCGAGACCCAGTACTTC. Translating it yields CASSQDPGGPETQYF.

CDR3 residues: CAWEPYSGVVLEQYF. The CDR3 nucleotides read TGTGCCTGGGAGCCGTACAGCGGGGTGGTCTTAGAGCAGTACTTC. The chain couples TRBV30 to TRBJ2-7; 7 nucleotides align to TRBD2. There are 15 residues in the CDR3. V lost 5 bases, J lost 7 bases, and 17 bases stayed unmatched. The germline V gene encodes CDR1 GTSNPN and CDR2 SVGIG (reference sequence).

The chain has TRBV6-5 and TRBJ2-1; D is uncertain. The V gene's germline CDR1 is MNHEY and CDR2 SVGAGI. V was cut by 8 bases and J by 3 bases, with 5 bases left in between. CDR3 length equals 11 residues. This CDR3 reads CASPDYNEQFF. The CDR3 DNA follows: TGTGCCAGCCCAGACTACAATGAGCAGTTCTTC.

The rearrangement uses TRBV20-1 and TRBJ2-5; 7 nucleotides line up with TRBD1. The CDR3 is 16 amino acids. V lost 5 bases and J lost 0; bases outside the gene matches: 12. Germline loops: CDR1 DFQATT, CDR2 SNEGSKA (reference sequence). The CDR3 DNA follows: TGCAGTGCTGGTGAACCACAGGGGTTTTACCAAGAGACCCAGTACTTC. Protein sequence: CSAGEPQGFYQETQYF.

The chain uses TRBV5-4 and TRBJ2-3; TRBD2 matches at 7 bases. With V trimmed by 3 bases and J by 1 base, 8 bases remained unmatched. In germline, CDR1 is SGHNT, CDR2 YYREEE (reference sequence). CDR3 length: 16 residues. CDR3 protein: CASSWERGGGTDTQYF. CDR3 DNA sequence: TGTGCCAGCAGCTGGGAGCGGGGAGGGGGCACAGATACGCAGTATTTT.

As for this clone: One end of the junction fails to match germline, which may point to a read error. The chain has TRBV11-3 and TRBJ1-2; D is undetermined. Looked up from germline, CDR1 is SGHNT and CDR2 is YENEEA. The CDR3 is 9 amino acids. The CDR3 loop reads CASSLNADF. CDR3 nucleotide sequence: TGTGCCAGCAGCTTGAACGCGGACTTC.

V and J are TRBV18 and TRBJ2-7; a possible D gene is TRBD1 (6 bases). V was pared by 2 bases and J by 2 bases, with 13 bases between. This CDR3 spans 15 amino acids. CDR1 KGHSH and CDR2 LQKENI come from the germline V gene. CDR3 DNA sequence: TGTGCCAGCTCACCATACCGGGACACTCCCTACGAGCAGTACTTC. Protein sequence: CASSPYRDTPYEQYF.

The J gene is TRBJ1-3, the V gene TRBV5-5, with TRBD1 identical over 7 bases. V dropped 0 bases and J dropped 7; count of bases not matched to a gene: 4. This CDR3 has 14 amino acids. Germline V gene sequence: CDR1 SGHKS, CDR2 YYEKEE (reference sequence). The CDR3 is CASSLEGATNTIYF. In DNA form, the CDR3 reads TGTGCCAGCAGCTTGGAGGGGGCGACGAACACCATATATTTT.

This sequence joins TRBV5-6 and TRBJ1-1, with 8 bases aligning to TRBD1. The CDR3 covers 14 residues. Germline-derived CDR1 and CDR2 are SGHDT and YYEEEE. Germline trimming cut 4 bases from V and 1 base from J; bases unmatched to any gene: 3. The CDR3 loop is CASSAGTGNTEAFF. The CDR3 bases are TGTGCCAGCAGCGCGGGGACAGGGAACACTGAAGCTTTCTTT.

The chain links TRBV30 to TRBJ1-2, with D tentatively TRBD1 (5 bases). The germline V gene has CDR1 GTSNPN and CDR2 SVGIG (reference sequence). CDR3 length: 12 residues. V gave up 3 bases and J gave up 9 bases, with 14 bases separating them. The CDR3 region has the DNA TGTGCCTGGAGCCAAAGGACATTTAGCTACACCTTC. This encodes CAWSQRTFSYTF.

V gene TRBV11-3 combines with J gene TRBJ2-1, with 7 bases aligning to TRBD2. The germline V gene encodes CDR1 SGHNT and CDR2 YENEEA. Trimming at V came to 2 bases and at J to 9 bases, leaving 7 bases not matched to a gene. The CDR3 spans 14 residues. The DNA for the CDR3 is TGTGCCAGCAGCTTATACGCGGGAGTTGGTGAGCAGTTCTTC. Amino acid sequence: CASSLYAGVGEQFF.

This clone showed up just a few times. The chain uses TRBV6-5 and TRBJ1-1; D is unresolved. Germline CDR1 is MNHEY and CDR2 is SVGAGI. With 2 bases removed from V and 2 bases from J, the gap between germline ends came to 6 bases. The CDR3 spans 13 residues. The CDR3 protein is CASSYLVNTEAFF. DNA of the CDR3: TGTGCCAGCAGTTACCTAGTAAACACTGAAGCTTTCTTT.

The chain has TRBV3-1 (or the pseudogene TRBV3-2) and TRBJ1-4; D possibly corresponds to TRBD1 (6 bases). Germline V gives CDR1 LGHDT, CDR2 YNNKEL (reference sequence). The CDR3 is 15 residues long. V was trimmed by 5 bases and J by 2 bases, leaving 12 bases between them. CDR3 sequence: CASSGGGATNEKLFF. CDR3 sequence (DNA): TGTGCCAGCAGCGGGGGCGGAGCCACTAATGAAAAACTGTTTTTT.